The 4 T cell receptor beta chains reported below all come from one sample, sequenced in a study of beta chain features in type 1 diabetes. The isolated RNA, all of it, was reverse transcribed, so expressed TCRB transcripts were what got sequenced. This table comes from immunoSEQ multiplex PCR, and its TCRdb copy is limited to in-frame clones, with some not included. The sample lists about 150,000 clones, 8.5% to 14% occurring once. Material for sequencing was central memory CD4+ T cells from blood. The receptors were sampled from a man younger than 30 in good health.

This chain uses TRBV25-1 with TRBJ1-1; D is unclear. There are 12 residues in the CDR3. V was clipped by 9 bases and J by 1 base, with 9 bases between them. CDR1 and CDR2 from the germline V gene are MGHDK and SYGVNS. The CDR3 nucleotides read TGTGCCAGTGGGAGAGGGAACACTGAAGCTTTCTTT. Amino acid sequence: CASGRGNTEAFF.

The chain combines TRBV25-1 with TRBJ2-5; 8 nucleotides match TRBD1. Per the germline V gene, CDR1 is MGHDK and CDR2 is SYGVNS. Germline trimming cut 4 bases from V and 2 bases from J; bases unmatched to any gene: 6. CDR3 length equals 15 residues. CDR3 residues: CASSARTGTQETQYF. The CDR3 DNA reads TGTGCCAGCAGTGCCAGGACAGGGACTCAAGAGACCCAGTACTTC.

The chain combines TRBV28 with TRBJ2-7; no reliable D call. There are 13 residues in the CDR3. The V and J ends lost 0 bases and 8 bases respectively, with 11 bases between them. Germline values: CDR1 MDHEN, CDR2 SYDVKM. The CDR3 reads CASSLWAETQQYF. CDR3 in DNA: TGTGCCAGCAGTTTATGGGCAGAGACGCAGCAGTACTTC. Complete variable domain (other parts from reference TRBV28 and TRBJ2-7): DVKVTQSSRYLVKRTGEKVFLECVQDMDHENMFWYRQDPGLGLRLIYFSYDVKMKEKGDIPEGYSVSREKKERFSLILESASTNQTSMYLCASSLWAETQQYFGPGTRLTVT.

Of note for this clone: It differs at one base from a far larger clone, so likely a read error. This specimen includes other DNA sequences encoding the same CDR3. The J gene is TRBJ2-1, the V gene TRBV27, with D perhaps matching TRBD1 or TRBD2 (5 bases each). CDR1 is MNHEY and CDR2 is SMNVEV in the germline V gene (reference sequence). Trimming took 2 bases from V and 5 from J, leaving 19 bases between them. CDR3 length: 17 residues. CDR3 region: CASSLKSRDHGNNEQFF. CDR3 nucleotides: TGTGCCAGCAGTTTAAAGAGTAGGGACCACGGTAACAATGAGCAGTTCTTC.